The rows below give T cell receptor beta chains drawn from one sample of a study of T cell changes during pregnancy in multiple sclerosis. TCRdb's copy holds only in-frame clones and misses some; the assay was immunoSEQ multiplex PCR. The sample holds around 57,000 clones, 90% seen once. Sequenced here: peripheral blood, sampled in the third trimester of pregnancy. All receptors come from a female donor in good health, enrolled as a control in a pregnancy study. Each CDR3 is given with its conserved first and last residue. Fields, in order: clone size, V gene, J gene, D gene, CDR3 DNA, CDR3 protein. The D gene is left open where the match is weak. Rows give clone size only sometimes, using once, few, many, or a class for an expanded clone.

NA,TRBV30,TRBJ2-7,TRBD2,TGTGCCTGGACGTCAGCGGGAGGGCCCTACGAGCAGTACTTC,CAWTSAGGPYEQYF
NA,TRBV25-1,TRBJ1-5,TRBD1,TGTGCCAGCAGTGATTCGCGACAGGGACATCAGCCCCAGCATTTT,CASSDSRQGHQPQHF
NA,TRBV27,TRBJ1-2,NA,TGTGCCAGCAGTGGTGGCCCTCGGGGAAGCGGCTACACCTTC,CASSGGPRGSGYTF
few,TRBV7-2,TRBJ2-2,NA,TGTGCCAGCAGCTTGAGCGGTGGCCCGAACACCGGGGAGCTGTTTTTT,CASSLSGGPNTGELFF
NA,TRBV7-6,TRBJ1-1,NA,TGTGCCAGCAAAGAAACCCGTACGGACACTGAAGCTTTCTTT,CASKETRTDTEAFF
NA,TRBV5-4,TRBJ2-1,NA,TGTGCCAGCTCTCGTCAAGCGAGCTCCTACAATGAGCAGTTCTTC,CASSRQASSYNEQFF
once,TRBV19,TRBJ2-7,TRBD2,TGTGCCAGTAGTCCTTTAGCGGGCTCCTACGAGCAGTACTTC,CASSPLAGSYEQYF
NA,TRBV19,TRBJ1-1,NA,TGTGCCAGTGGCGGACTCGATTCTGGGCACACTGAAGCTTTCTTT,CASGGLDSGHTEAFF
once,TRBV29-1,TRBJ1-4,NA,TGCAGCGTTGGCGGTGGCAATGAAAAACTGTTTTTT,CSVGGGNEKLFF
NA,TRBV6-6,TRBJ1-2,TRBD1,TGTGCCGTGGGGGGGACAGGGGCGACCTATGGCTACACCTTC,CAVGGTGATYGYTF
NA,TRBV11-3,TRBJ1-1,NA,TGTGCCAGCAGCTTAGCTCCGAACACTGAAGCTTTCTTT,CASSLAPNTEAFF
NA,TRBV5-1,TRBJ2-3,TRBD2,TGCGCCAGCACCCCCGGGACTAGCGCCCCAGATACGCAGTATTTT,CASTPGTSAPDTQYF
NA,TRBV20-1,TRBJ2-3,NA,TGCAGCGGGTGGCCAGGGGATACGCAGTATTTT,CSGWPGDTQYF
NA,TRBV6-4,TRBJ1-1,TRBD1,TGTGCCAGCAGTGCCAGACAGGGGACTGAAGCTTTCTTT,CASSARQGTEAFF
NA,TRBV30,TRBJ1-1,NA,TGTGCCTGGAGCAAGGGGTCCCCTGAAGCTTTCTTT,CAWSKGSPEAFF
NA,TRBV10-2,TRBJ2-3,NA,TGCGCCAGCAGTGTACTAGCATCCACAGATACGCAGTATTTT,CASSVLASTDTQYF
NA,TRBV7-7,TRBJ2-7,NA,TGTGCTAGCAGCCCTGGACTGGCCGGGGACGAGCAGTACTTC,CASSPGLAGDEQYF
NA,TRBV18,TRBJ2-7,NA,TGTGCCAGCTCATCATCCCGCGTAGCCTACGAGCAGTACTTC,CASSSSRVAYEQYF
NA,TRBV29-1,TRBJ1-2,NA,TGCAGCGTCGAGGAAAACTATGGCTACACCTTC,CSVEENYGYTF
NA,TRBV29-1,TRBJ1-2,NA,TGCAGCGCCGAGATACAGGGTCGGAGGTACGGTGATGGCTACACCTTC,CSAEIQGRRYGDGYTF
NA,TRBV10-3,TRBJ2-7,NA,TGTGCCATCAAGTTGGCCCGGAGCTCCTACGAGCAGTACTTC,CAIKLARSSYEQYF
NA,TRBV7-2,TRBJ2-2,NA,TGTGCCAGCAGGCTCGACACGGCCGGGGAGCTGTTTTTT,CASRLDTAGELFF
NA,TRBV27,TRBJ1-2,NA,TGTGCCAGCAGTTTAGCGGACAGCAGACCCTACTACACCTTC,CASSLADSRPYYTF
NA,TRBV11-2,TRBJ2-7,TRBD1,TGTGCCAGCAGCTCCAGAGACAGGGGGCCTGAGCAGTACTTC,CASSSRDRGPEQYF
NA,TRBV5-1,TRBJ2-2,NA,TGCGCCAGCAGCGCGAGACAGACGAACACCGGGGAGCTGTTTTTT,CASSARQTNTGELFF
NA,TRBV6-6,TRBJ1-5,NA,TGTGCCAGCAGTTACACGCAGGCTAATCAGCCCCAGCATTTT,CASSYTQANQPQHF
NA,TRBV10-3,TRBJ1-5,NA,TGTGCCATCAGTGAGTCGAATCAGGTCCAGCATTTT,CAISESNQVQHF
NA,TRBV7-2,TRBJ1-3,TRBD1,TGTGCCAGCAGTCGAGCCGGGACAGGAGGAGCTGAAAACACCATATATTTT,CASSRAGTGGAENTIYF
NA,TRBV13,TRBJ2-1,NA,TGTGCCAGCAGCTTAATAGCTAATGAGCAGTTCTTC,CASSLIANEQFF
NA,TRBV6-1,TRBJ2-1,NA,TGTGCCAGCAGTACATACAATGAGCAGTTCTTC,CASSTYNEQFF
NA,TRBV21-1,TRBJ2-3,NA,TGTGCCAGCAGCAAAAGGGGGGCCACTAGCGGGAGGGAAGGCACAGATACGCAGTATTTT,CASSKRGATSGREGTDTQYF
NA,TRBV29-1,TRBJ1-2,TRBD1,TGCAGCGTCCCACCCGGGACAGGGGGCTATGGCTACACCTTC,CSVPPGTGGYGYTF
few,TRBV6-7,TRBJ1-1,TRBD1,TGTGCCAGGTTTAACAGGGGGACGTGCACTGAAGCTTTCTTT,CARFNRGTCTEAFF
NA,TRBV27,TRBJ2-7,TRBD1,TGTGCCAGCAGTTTCGGGACAGGGGACGAGCAGTACTTC,CASSFGTGDEQYF
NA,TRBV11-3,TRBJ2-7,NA,TGTGCCAGCAGCTTAGATAGGGGGTCTCGGGAGCAGTACTTC,CASSLDRGSREQYF
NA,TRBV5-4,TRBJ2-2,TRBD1,TGTGCCAGCAGCCCAATTCAGGGGGCGCGCACCGGGGAGCTGTTTTTT,CASSPIQGARTGELFF
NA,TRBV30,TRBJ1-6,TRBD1,TGTGCCTGGAGTCCGCGCGGACAGGGAAGGGGCTCACCCCTCCACTTT,CAWSPRGQGRGSPLHF
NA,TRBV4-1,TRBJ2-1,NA,TGCGCCAGCAGCCAAGAGGGGCAGTTCAATGAGCAGTTCTTC,CASSQEGQFNEQFF
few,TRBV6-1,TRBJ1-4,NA,TGTGCCAGCAGTGAAGGTCAGACTAATGAAAAACTGTTTTTT,CASSEGQTNEKLFF
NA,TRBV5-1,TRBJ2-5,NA,TGCGCCAGCAGCTTGGAGGGGGGGGTCTTAGAGACCCAGTACTTC,CASSLEGGVLETQYF
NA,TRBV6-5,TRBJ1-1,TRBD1,TGTGCCAGCAGGTACAGGGGTGGATACACTGAAGCTTTCTTT,CASRYRGGYTEAFF
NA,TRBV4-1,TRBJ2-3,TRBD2,TGCGCCAGCAGCTTTCTCTACCCTCTAGCGGGGGGGCTTGATACGCAGTATTTT,CASSFLYPLAGGLDTQYF
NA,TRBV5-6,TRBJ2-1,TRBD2,TGTGCCAGCAGCCAAAAGAGTGGTCTAGCGGGAGTTGGAGGTGAGCAGTTCTTC,CASSQKSGLAGVGGEQFF
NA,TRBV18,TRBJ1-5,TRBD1,TGTGCCAGCTCACTCGGACAGGGGGCTAGTAATCAGCCCCAGCATTTT,CASSLGQGASNQPQHF
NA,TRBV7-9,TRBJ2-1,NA,TGTGCCAGCAGCTTAGTGAAGAGCTCCTACAATGAGCAGTTCTTC,CASSLVKSSYNEQFF
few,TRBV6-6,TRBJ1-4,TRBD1,TGTGCCAGCAGTTACTCCCTAGGGACAGAGTATTTT,CASSYSLGTEYF
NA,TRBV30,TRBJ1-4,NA,TGTGCCTCAGAATCAACTAATGAAAAACTGTTTTTT,CASESTNEKLFF
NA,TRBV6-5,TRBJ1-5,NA,TGTGCCAGCAGCGAACAGGGAGGCAATCAGCCCCAGCATTTT,CASSEQGGNQPQHF
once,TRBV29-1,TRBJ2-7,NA,TGCAGCGTTCGCTTGAGCTCCTACGAGCAGTACTTC,CSVRLSSYEQYF
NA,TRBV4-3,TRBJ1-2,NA,TGCGCCAGCAGCCAAGTGGTCCCCGGGGGTTCGGATGGCTACACCTTC,CASSQVVPGGSDGYTF
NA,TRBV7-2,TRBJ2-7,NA,TGTGCCAGCAGCTTAGCGCAGGGCAGAGCCTACGAGCAGTACTTC,CASSLAQGRAYEQYF
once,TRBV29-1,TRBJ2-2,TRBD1,TGCAGCGTTGAACAGGGGGCGCCCACCGGGGAGCTGTTTTTT,CSVEQGAPTGELFF
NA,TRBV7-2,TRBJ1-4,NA,TGTGCCAGCAGCCTAGACTATAATGAAAAACTGTTTTTT,CASSLDYNEKLFF
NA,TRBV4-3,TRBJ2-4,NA,TGCGCCAGCAGCGGTGGCGAGGCGGACATTCAGTACTTC,CASSGGEADIQYF
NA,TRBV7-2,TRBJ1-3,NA,TGTGCCAGCAGCTTAGGGGGGGTTTCTGGAAACACCATATATTTT,CASSLGGVSGNTIYF
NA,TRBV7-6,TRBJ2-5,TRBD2,TGTGCCGCAGCCGGACTAGCGGGGGCCCAAGAGACCCAGTACTTC,CAAAGLAGAQETQYF
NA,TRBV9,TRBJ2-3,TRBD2,TGTGCCAGCAGCGTTAGTGGGACTAGCGGGCCCGGCACAGATACGCAGTATTTT,CASSVSGTSGPGTDTQYF
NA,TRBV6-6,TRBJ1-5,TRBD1,TGTGCCTCCACCGTGGGGACAGGGTATCAGCCCCAGCATTTT,CASTVGTGYQPQHF
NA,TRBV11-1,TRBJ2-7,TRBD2,TGTGCCAGCAGCCGGACTAGCCGGTACGAGCAGTACTTC,CASSRTSRYEQYF